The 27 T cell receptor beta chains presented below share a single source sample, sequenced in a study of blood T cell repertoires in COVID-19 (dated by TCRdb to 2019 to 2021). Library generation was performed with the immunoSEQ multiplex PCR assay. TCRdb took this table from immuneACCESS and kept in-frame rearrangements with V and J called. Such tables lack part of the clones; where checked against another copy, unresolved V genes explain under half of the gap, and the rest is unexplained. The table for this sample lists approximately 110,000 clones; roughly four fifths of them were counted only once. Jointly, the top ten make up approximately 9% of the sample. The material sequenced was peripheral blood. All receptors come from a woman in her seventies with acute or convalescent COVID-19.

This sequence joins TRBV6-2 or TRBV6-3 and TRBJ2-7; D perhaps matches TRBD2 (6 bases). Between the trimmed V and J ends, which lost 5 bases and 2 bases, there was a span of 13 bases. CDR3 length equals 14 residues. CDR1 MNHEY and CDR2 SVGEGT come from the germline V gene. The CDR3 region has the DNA TGTGCCAGCAGTGCACCGGGACTCCCCTACGAGCAGTACTTC. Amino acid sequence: CASSAPGLPYEQYF.

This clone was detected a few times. The CDR3 DNA sequence: TGTGCCAGCAGTTTTGGGCACTACAATGAGCAGTTCTTC. This codes for CASSFGHYNEQFF. The J gene is TRBJ2-1, the V gene TRBV12-3 or TRBV12-4; no reliable D call. Trimming left V 3 bases short and J 3 bases short, with 6 bases between. The CDR3 covers 13 residues.

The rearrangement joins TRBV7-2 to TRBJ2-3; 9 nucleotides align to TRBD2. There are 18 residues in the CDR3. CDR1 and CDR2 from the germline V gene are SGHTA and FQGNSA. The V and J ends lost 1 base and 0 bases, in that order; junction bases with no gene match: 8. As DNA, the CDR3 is TGTGCCAGCAGCTTAGGAGTAGCGGGAGTTTCTAGCACAGATACGCAGTATTTT. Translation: CASSLGVAGVSSTDTQYF.

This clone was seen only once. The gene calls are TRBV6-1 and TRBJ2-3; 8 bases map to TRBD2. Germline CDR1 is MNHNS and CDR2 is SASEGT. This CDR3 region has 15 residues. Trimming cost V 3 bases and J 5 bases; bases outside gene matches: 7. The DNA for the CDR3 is TGTGCCAGCAGTGATCAGACTAGCGAGGGAGATACGCAGTATTTT. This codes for CASSDQTSEGDTQYF.

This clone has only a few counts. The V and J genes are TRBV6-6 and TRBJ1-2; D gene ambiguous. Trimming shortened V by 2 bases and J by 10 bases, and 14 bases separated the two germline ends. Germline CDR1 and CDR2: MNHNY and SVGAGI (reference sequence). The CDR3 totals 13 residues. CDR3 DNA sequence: TGTGCCAGCAGTTACGAGGGCTGGGAAGCCTACACCTTC. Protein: CASSYEGWEAYTF.

CDR3 nucleotide sequence: TGTGCCATCAGTGAGTCGACTCGGGGGGGCACAGATACGCAGTATTTT. It yields the protein CAISESTRGGTDTQYF. The rearrangement joins TRBV10-3 to TRBJ2-3; 7 bases are shared with TRBD2. With V trimmed by 0 bases and J by 1 base, 4 bases remained unmatched. Germline V gene sequence: CDR1 ENHRY, CDR2 SYGVKD. There are 16 residues in the CDR3.

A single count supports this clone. Written as DNA, the CDR3 is TGCGCCAGCAGTTATAGCGGGGGGGCTTCAGATACGCAGTATTTT. Protein: CASSYSGGASDTQYF. The rearrangement links TRBV5-1 to TRBJ2-3; 11 bases match TRBD2. This CDR3 comprises 15 residues. Germline V gives CDR1 SGHRS, CDR2 YFSETQ. The ends lost 5 bases at V and 4 bases at J; junction bases unmatched: 6.

CDR3 DNA: TGTGCCAGCAGCTTAGCACAGGATGTGAACATTCAGTACTTC. Protein: CASSLAQDVNIQYF. V gene TRBV7-9 combines with J gene TRBJ2-4; TRBD1 is a possible D gene (5 bases). The CDR3 consists of 14 residues. Germline CDR1 is SEHNR and CDR2 is FQNEAQ (reference sequence). The ends were cut back, 0 bases at V and 7 bases at J, with 10 bases in the middle. Combining the CDR3 with reference TRBV7-9 and TRBJ2-4 gives the whole variable domain DTGVSQNPRHKITKRGQNVTFRCDPISEHNRLYWYRQTLGQGPEFLTYFQNEAQLEKSRLLSDRFSAERPKGSFSTLEIQRTEQGDSAMYLCASSLAQDVNIQYFGAGTRLSVL.

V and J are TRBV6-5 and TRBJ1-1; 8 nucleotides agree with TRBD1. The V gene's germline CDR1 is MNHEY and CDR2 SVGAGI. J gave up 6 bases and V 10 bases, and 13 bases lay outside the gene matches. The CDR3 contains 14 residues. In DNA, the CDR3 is TGTGCCACCCTCCCACCAGGGGGCGCCGCTGAAGCTTTCTTT. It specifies CATLPPGGAAEAFF.

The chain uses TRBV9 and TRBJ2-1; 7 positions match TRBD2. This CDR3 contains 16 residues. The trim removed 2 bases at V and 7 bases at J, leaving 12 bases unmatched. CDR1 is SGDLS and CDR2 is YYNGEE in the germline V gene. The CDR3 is CASSVFSAGPNNEQFF. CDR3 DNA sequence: TGTGCCAGCAGCGTTTTCTCAGCGGGACCGAATAATGAGCAGTTCTTC.

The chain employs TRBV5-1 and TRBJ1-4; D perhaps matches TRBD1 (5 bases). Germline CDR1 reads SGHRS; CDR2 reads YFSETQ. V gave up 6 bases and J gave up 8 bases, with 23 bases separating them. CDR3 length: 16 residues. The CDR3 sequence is CASTSKGGGKGEKLFF. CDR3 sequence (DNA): TGCGCCAGCACCTCCAAGGGCGGGGGTAAAGGGGAAAAACTGTTTTTT. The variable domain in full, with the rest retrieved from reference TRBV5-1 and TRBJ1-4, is KAGVTQTPRYLIKTRGQQVTLSCSPISGHRSVSWYQQTPGQGLQFLFEYFSETQRNKGNFPGRFSGRQFSNSRSEMNVSTLELGDSALYLCASTSKGGGKGEKLFFGSGTQLSVL.

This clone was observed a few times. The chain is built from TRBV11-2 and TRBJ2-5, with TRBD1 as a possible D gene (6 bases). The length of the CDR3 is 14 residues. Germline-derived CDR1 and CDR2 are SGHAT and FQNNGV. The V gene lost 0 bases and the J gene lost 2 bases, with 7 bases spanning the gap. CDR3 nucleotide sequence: TGTGCCAGCAGCTTAGAGGACAGACAAGAGACCCAGTACTTC. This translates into CASSLEDRQETQYF.

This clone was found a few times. As DNA, the CDR3 is TGTGCCAGCAGCGGGCCCGGGACAGGCATCTATGGCTACACCTTC. This sequence encodes CASSGPGTGIYGYTF. V is TRBV7-9 and J is TRBJ1-2; the match to TRBD1 covers 8 bases. Trimming removed 5 bases from V and 4 bases from J; junction bases left unmatched: 9. Germline CDR1 reads SEHNR; CDR2 reads FQNEAQ (reference sequence). The CDR3 sequence is 15 residues long.

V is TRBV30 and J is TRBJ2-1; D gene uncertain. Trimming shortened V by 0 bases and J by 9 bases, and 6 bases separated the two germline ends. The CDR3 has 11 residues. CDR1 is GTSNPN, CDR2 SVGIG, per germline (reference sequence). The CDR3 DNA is TGTGCCTGGAGTGTAACTGCTGAGCAGTTCTTC. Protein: CAWSVTAEQFF.

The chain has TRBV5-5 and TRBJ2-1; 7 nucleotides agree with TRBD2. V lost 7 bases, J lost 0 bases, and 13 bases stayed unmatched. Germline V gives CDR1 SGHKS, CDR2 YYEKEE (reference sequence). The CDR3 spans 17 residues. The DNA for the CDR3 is TGTGCCAGCCGACCGACTAGCCACCAGAGCTCCTACAATGAGCAGTTCTTC. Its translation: CASRPTSHQSSYNEQFF.

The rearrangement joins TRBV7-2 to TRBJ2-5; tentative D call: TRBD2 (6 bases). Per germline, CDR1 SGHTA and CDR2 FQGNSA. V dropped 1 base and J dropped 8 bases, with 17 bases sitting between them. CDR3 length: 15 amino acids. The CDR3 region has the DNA TGTGCCAGCAGCTTAGGTCCGGGGGAGGTAGAAACCCAGTACTTC. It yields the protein CASSLGPGEVETQYF.

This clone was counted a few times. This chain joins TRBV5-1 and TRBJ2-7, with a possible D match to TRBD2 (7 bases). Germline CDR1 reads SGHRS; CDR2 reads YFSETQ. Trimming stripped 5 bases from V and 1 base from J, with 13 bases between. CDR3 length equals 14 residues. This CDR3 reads CASRQQGGSYEQYF. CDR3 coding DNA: TGCGCCAGCAGACAACAGGGAGGGTCCTACGAGCAGTACTTC.

CDR3 region: CASSSRTGQGFF. CDR3 DNA: TGTGCCAGCAGTTCCCGGACAGGCCAGGGGTTCTTC. The V gene is TRBV12-3 or TRBV12-4, the J gene TRBJ2-1, with 7 bases lining up with TRBD1. The trim removed 4 bases at V and 15 bases at J, leaving 9 bases unmatched. The CDR3 is made up of 12 amino acids.

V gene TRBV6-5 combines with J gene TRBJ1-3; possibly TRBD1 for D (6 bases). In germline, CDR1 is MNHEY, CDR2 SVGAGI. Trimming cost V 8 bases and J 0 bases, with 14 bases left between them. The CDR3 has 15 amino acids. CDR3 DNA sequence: TGTGCCAGCGGAGAGGGGGTTGGCTCTGGAAACACCATATATTTT. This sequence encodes CASGEGVGSGNTIYF.

CDR3 coding DNA: TGCGCCAGCAGCCAAGATGAGGGTGTGGGTGGCTACACCTTC. Amino acid sequence: CASSQDEGVGGYTF. The chain is built from TRBV4-3 and TRBJ1-2; unclear D gene. The CDR3 sequence is 14 residues long. The V end was cut by 0 bases, the J end by 7 bases, with 12 bases between. Germline V gene lookup returns CDR1 LGHNA and CDR2 YSLEER.

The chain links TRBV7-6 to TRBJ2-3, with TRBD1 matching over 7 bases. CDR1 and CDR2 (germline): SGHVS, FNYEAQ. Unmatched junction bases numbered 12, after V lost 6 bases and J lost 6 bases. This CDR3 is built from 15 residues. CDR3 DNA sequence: TGTGCCAGCAGTTCACAGGGGTCCAAAGGGGATACGCAGTATTTT. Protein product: CASSSQGSKGDTQYF.

The CDR3 sequence: CASSRADRARHEQYF. The CDR3 coding sequence is TGTGCCAGCAGTCGAGCGGACAGGGCGCGCCACGAGCAGTACTTC. The gene calls are TRBV6-5 and TRBJ2-7, with 8 positions matching TRBD1. Looked up from germline, CDR1 is MNHEY and CDR2 is SVGAGI. The CDR3 totals 15 residues. Trimming took 5 bases from V and 5 from J; bases not matched to a gene: 11.

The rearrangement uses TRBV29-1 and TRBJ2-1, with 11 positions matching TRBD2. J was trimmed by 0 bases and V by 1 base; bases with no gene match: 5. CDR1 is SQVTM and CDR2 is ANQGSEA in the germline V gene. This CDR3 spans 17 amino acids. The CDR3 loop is CSVEGASGGSSYNEQFF. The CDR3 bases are TGCAGCGTTGAAGGCGCTAGCGGGGGGTCCTCCTACAATGAGCAGTTCTTC.

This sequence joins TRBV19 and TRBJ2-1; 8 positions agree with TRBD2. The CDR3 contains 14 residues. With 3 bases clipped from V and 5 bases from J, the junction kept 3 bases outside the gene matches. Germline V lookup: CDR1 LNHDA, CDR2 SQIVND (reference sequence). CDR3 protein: CASSMGLGNNEQFF. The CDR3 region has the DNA TGTGCCAGTAGTATGGGACTAGGAAACAATGAGCAGTTCTTC. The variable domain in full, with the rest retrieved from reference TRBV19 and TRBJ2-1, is DGGITQSPKYLFRKEGQNVTLSCEQNLNHDAMYWYRQDPGQGLRLIYYSQIVNDFQKGDIAEGYSVSREKKESFPLTVTSAQKNPTAFYLCASSMGLGNNEQFFGPGTRLTVL.

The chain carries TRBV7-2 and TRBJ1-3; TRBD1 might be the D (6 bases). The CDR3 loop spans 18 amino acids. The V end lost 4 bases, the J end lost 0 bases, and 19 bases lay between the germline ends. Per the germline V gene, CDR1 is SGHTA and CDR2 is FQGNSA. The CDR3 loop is CASSSPPGQPTSGNTIYF. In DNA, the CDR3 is TGTGCCAGCAGCTCGCCCCCGGGACAACCTACCTCTGGAAACACCATATATTTT.

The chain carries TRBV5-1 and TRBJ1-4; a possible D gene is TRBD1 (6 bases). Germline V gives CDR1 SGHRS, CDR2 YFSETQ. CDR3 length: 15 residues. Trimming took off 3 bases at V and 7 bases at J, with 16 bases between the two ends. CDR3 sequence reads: CASSSAQGSGEKLFF. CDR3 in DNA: TGCGCCAGCAGCTCGGCACAGGGCTCGGGTGAAAAACTGTTTTTT.

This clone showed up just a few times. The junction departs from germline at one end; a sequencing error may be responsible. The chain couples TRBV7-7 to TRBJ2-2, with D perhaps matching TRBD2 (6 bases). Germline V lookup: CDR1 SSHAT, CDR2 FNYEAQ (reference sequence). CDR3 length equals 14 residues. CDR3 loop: CASSSVGGTGELFF. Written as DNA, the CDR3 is TGTGCTAGCAGCTCAGTCGGGGGCACCGGGGAGCTGTTTTTT.